This T cell receptor (beta chain) came from a study of blood T cell repertoires in COVID-19. Trimming at V came to 2 bases and at J to 4 bases, leaving 8 bases not matched to a gene. Germline V gene lookup returns CDR1 SGHRS and CDR2 YFSETQ. There are 16 residues in the CDR3. Sequencing used immunoSEQ multiplex PCR; TCRdb keeps in-frame clones, though not all of them. The sample records more than 150,000 clones, 70% to 85% being singletons. The specimen sequenced was peripheral blood. V is TRBV5-1 and J is TRBJ1-4; 7 positions match TRBD1. This sequence was found in a human donor in a cohort sampled during active COVID-19. The CDR3 region has the DNA TGCGCCAGCAGCTTAGGGGGCCAATCTTTTAATGAAAAACTGTTTTTT. Translated: CASSLGGQSFNEKLFF.